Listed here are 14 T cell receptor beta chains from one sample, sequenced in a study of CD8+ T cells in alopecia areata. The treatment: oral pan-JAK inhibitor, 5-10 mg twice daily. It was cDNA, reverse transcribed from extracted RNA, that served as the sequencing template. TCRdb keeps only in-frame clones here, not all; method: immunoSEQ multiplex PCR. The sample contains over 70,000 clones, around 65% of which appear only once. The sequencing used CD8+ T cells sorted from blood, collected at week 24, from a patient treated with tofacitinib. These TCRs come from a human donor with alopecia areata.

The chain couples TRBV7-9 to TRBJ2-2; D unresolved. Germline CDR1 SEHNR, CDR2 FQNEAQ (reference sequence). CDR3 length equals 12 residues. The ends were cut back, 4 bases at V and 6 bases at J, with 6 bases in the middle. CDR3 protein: CASSYPAGELFF. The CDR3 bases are TGTGCCAGCAGCTACCCGGCCGGGGAGCTGTTTTTT.

In nucleotides, the CDR3 is TGCGCCAGCAGCTTGGCGGGACAGGGATCCTATGGCTACACCTTC. This sequence encodes CASSLAGQGSYGYTF. The chain combines TRBV5-1 with TRBJ1-2; 9 positions agree with TRBD1. The CDR3 spans 15 residues. V shed 0 bases and J 4 bases; nucleotides not matched to a gene: 4. Per the germline V gene, CDR1 is SGHRS and CDR2 is YFSETQ.

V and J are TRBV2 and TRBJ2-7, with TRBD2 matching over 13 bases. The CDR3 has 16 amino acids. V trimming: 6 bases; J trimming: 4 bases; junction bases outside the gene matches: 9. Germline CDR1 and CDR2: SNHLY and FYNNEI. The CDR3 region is CASSPEAGLAGYEQYF. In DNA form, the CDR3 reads TGTGCCAGCAGCCCAGAGGCGGGACTAGCGGGATACGAGCAGTACTTC.

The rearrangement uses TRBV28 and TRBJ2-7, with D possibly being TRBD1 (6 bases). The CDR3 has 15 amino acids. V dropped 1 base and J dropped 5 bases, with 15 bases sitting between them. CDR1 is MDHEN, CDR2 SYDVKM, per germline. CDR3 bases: TGTGCCAGCAGTTTATTTAGACAGGACCTTAACGAGCAGTACTTC. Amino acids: CASSLFRQDLNEQYF.

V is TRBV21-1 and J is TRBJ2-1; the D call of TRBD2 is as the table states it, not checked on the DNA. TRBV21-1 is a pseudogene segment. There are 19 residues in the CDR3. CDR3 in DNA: TGTGCCAGCAGCAAAGGAGGACTAGCGGAGACGACCTCCTACAATGAGCAGTTCTTC. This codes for CASSKGGLAETTSYNEQFF.

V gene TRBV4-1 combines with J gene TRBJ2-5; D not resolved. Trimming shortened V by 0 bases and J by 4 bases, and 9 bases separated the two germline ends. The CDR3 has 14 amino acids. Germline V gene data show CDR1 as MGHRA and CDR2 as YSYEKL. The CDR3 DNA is TGCGCCAGCAGCCAAGAGGTACTTACAGAGACCCAGTACTTC. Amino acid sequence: CASSQEVLTETQYF.

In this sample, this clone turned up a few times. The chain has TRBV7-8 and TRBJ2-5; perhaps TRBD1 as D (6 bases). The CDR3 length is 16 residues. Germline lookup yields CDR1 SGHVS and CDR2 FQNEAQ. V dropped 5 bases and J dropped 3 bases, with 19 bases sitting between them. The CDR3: CASSLTLYRDEETQYF. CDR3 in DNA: TGTGCCAGCAGCCTAACCCTTTACAGGGATGAAGAGACCCAGTACTTC.

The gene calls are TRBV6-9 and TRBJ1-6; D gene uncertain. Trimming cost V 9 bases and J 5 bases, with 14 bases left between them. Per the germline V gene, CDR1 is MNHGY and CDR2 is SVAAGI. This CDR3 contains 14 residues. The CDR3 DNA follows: TGTGCCAGTTACCCCCGGGAAGATAATTCACCCCTCCACTTT. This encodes CASYPREDNSPLHF.

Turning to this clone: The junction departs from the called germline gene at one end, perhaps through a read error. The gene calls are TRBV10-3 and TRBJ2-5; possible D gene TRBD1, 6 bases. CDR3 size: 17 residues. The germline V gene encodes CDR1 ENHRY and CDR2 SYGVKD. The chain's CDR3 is CATKRDTRTYRQETQYF. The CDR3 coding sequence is TGCGCCACTAAACGGGACACGCGAACTTACCGACAAGAGACCCAGTACTTC.

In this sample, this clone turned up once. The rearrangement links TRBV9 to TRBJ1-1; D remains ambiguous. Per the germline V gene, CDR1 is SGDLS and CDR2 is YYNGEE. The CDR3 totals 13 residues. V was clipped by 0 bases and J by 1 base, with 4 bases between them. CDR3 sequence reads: CASSVAKNTEAFF. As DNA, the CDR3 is TGTGCCAGCAGCGTAGCTAAGAACACTGAAGCTTTCTTT.

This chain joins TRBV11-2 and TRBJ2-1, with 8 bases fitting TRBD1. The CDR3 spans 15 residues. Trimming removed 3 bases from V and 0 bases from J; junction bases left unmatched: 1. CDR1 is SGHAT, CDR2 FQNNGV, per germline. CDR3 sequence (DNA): TGTGCCAGCAGCTTTACAGGGGGCTCCTACAATGAGCAGTTCTTC. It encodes CASSFTGGSYNEQFF.

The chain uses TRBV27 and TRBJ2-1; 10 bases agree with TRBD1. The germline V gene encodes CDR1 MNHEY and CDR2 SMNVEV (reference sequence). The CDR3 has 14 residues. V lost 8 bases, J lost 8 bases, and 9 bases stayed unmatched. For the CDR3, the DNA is TGTGCCAGCCGGATGGGACAGGGGTTGGATGAGCAGTTCTTC. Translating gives CASRMGQGLDEQFF.

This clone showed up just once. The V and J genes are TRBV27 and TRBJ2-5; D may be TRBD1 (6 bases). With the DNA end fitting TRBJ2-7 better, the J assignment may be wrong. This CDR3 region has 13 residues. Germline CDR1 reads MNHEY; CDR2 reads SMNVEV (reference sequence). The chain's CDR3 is CASSLSGQYEQYF. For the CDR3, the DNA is TGTGCCAGCAGTTTATCAGGACAGTACGAGCAGTACTTC.

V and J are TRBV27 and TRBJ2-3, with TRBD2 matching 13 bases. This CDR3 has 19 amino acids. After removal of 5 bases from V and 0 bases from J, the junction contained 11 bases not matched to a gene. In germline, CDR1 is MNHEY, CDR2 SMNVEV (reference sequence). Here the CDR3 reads CASSTISRTSGGSTDTQYF. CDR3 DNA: TGTGCCAGCAGTACGATTTCCAGGACTAGCGGGGGTAGCACAGATACGCAGTATTTT.